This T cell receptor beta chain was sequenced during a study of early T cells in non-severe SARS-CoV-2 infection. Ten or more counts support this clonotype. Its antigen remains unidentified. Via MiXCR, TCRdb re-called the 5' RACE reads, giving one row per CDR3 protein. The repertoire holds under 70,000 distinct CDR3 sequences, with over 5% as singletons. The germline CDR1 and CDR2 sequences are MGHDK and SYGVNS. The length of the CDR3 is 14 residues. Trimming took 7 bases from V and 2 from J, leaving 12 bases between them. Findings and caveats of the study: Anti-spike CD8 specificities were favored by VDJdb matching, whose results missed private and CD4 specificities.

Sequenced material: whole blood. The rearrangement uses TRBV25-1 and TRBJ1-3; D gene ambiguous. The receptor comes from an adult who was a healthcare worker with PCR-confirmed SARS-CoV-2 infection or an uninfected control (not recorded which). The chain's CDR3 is CASTRTGPGNTIYF. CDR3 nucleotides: TGTGCCAGCACCCGGACGGGCCCTGGAAACACCATATATTTT. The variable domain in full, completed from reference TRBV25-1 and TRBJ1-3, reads EADIYQTPRYLVIGTGKKITLECSQTMGHDKMYWYQQDPGMELHLIHYSYGVNSTEKGDLSSESTVSRIRTEHFPLTLESARPSHTSQYLCASTRTGPGNTIYFGEGSWLTVV.